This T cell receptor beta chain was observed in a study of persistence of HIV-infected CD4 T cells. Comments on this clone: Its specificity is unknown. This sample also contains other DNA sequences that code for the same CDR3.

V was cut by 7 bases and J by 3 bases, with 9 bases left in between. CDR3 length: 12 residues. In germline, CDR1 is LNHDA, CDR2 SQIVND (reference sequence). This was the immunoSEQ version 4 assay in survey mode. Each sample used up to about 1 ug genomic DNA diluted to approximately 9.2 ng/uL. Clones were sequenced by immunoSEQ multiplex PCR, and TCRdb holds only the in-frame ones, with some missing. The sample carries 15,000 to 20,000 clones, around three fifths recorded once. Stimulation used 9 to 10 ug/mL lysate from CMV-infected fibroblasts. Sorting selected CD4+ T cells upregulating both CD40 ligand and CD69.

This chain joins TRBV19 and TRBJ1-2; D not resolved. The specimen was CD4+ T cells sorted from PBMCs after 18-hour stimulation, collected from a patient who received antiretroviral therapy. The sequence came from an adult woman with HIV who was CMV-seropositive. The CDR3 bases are TGTGCCAGTAAGGAGAGAGACTATGGCTACACCTTC. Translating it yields CASKERDYGYTF.